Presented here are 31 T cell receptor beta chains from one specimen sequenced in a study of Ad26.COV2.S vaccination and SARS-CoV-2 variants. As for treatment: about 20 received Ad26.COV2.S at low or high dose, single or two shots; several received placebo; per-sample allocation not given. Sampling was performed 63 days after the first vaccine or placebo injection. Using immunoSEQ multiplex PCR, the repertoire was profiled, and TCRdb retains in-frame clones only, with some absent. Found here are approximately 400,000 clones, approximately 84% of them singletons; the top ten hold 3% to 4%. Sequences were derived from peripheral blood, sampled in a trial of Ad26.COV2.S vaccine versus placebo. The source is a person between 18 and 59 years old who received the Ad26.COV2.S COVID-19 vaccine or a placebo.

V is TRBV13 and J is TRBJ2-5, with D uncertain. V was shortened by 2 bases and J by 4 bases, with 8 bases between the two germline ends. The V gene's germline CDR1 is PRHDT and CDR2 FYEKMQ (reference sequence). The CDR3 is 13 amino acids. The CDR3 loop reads CASSLTLAETQYF. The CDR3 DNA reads TGTGCCAGCAGCTTAACACTGGCAGAGACCCAGTACTTC.

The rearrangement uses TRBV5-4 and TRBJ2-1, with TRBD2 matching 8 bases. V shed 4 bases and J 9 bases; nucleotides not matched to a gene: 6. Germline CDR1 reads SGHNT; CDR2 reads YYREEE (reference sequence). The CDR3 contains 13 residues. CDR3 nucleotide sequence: TGTGCCAGCAGCCCCGGGACTAGTTTTGAGCAGTTCTTC. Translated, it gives CASSPGTSFEQFF.

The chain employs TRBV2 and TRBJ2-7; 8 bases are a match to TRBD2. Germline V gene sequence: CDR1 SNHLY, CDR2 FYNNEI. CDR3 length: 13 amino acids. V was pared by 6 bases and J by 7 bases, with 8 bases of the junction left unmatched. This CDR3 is CASRVGTSGEQYF. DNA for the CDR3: TGTGCCAGCAGAGTTGGGACTAGTGGTGAGCAGTACTTC.

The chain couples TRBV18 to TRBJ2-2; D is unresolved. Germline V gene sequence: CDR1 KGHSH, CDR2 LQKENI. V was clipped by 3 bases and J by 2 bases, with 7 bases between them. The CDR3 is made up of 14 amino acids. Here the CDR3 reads CASSPVSNTGELFF. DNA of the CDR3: TGTGCCAGCTCACCGGTTAGTAACACCGGGGAGCTGTTTTTT.

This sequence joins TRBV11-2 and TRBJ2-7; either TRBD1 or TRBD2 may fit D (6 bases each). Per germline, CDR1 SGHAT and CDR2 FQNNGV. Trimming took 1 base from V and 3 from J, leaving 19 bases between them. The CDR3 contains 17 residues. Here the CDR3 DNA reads TGTGCCAGCAGCTTAGTTCAGGGGAGGTATGAGAGCTACGAGCAGTACTTC. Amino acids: CASSLVQGRYESYEQYF.

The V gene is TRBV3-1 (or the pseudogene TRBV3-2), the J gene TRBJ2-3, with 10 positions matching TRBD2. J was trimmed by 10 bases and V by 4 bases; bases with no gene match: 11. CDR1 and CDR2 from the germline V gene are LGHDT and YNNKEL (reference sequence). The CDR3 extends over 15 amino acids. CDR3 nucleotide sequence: TGTGCCAGCAGCCCCGCCAGCGGGGGGGTCAGGGCGCAGTATTTT. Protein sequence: CASSPASGGVRAQYF.

DNA for the CDR3: TGTGCCAGCAGCCCTCGAGAGGCCAGGGAGGGTAGTGAGCAGTTCTTC. It codes for CASSPREAREGSEQFF. The chain uses TRBV9 and TRBJ2-1; TRBD2 agrees at 7 bases. CDR3 length: 16 residues. Germline trimming cut 4 bases from V and 9 bases from J; bases unmatched to any gene: 16. Germline V lookup: CDR1 SGDLS, CDR2 YYNGEE.

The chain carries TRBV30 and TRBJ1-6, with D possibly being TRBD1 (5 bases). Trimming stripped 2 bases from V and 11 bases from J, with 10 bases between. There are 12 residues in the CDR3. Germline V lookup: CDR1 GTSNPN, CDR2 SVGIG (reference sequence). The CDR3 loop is CAWSTGPPPLHF. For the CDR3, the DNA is TGTGCCTGGAGTACAGGTCCCCCACCCCTCCACTTT.

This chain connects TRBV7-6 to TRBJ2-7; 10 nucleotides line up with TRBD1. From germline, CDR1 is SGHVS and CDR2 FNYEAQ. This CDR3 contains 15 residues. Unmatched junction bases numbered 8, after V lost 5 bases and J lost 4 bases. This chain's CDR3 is CASSASGTGDYEQYF. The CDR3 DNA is TGTGCCAGCAGCGCTTCCGGGACAGGGGATTACGAGCAGTACTTC. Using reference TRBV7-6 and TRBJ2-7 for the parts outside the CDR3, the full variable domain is GAGVSQSPRYKVTKRGQDVALRCDPISGHVSLYWYRQALGQGPEFLTYFNYEAQQDKSGLPNDRFSAERPEGSISTLTIQRTEQRDSAMYRCASSASGTGDYEQYFGPGTRLTVT.

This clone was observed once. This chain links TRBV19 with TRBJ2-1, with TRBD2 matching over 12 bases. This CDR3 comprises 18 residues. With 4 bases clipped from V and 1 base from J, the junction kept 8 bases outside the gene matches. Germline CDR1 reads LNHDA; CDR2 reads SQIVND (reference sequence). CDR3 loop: CASSTGLAGIPSYNEQFF. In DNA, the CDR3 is TGTGCCAGTAGTACCGGACTAGCGGGAATTCCGTCCTACAATGAGCAGTTCTTC.

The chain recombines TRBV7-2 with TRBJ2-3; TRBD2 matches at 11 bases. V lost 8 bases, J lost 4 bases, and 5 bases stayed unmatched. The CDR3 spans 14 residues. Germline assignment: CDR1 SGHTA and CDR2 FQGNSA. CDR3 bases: TGTGCCAGCCTCCTAGCGGGAGGCGCAGATACGCAGTATTTT. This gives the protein CASLLAGGADTQYF. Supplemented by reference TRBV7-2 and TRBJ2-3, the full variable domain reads GAGVSQSPSNKVTEKGKDVELRCDPISGHTALYWYRQSLGQGLEFLIYFQGNSAPDKSGLPSDRFSAERTGGSVSTLTIQRTQQEDSAVYLCASLLAGGADTQYFGPGTRLTVL.

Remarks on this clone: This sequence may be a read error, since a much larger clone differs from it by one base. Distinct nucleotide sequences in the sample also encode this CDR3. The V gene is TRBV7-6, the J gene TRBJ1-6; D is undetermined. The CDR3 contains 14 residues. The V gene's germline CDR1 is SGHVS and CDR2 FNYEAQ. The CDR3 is CASSIPTHTPPLHF. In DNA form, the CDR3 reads TGTGCCAGCAGCATACCGACCCATACCCCACCCCTTCACTTT.

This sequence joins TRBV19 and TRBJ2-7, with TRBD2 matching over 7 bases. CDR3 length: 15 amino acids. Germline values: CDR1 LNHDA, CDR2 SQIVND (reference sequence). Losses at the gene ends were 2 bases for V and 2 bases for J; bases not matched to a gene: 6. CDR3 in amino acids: CASSIQLATTYEQYF. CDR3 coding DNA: TGTGCCAGTAGTATACAACTAGCGACCACCTACGAGCAGTACTTC.

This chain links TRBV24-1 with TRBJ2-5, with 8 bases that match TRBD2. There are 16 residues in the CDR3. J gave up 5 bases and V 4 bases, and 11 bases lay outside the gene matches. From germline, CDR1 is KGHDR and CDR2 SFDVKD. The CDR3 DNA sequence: TGTGCCACCAGTGAAGGAAGCGGGGGTCGTTGGGAGACCCAGTACTTC. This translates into CATSEGSGGRWETQYF.

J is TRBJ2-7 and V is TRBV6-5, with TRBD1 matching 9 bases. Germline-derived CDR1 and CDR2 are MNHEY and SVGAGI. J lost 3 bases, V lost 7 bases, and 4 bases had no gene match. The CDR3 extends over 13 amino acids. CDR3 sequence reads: CASKPGQGYEQYF. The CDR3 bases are TGTGCCAGCAAACCGGGACAGGGCTACGAGCAGTACTTC.

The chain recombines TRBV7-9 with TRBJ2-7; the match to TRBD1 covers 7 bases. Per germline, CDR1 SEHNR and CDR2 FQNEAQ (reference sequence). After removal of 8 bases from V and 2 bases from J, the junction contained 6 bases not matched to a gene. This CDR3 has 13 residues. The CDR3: CASEGQGAYEQYF. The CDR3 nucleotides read TGTGCCAGCGAGGGTCAGGGGGCCTACGAGCAGTACTTC. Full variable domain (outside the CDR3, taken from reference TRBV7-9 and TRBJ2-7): DTGVSQNPRHKITKRGQNVTFRCDPISEHNRLYWYRQTLGQGPEFLTYFQNEAQLEKSRLLSDRFSAERPKGSFSTLEIQRTEQGDSAMYLCASEGQGAYEQYFGPGTRLTVT.

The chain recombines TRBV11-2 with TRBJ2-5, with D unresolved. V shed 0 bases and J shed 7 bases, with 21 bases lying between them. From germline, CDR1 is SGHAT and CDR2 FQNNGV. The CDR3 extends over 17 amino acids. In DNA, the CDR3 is TGTGCCAGCAGCTTAGATCTCTTAAGGTCCATCCAATGGACCCAGTACTTC. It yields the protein CASSLDLLRSIQWTQYF.

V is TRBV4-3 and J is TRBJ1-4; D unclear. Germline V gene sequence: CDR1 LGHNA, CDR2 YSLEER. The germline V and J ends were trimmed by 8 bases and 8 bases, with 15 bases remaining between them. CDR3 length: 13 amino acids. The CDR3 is CASAGIPPEKLFF. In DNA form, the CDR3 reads TGCGCCAGCGCCGGGATCCCTCCGGAAAAACTGTTTTTT.

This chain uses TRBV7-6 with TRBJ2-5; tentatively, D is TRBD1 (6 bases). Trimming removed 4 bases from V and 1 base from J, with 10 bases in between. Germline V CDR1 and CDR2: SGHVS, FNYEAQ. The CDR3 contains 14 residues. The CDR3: CASSSTGFQETQYF. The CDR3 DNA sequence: TGTGCCAGCAGCTCAACAGGGTTCCAAGAGACCCAGTACTTC.

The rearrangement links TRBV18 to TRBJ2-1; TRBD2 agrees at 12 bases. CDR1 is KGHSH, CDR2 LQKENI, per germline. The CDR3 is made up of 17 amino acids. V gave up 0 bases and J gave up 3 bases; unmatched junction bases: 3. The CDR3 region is CASSPPTSGGFYNEQFF. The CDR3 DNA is TGTGCCAGCTCACCACCGACTAGCGGGGGATTCTACAATGAGCAGTTCTTC.

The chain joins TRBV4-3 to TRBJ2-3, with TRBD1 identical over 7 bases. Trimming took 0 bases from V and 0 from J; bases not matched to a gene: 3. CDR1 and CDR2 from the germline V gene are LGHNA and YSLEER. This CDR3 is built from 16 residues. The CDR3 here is CASSQDHRGSTDTQYF. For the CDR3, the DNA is TGCGCCAGCAGCCAAGATCACAGGGGAAGCACAGATACGCAGTATTTT.

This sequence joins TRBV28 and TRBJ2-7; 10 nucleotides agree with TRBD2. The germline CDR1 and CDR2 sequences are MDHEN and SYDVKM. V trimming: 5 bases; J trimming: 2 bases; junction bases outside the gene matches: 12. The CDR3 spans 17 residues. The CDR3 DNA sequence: TGTGCCAGCAGTGGCGCGACAGCGGGAGGGCCCACCTACGAGCAGTACTTC. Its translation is CASSGATAGGPTYEQYF.

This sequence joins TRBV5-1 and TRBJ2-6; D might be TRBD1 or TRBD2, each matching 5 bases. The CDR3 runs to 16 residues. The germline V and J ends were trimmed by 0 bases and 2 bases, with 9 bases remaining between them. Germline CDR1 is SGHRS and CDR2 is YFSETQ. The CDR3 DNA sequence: TGCGCCAGCAGCTTGGAGGGACGGGCTGGGGCCAACGTCCTGACTTTC. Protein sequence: CASSLEGRAGANVLTF.

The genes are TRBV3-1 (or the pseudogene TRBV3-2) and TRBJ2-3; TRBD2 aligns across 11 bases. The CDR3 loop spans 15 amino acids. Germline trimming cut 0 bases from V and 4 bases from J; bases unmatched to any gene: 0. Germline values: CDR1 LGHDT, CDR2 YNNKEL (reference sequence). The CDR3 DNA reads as TGTGCCAGCAGCCAAGAACTAGCGGGGGCAGATACGCAGTATTTT. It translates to CASSQELAGADTQYF.

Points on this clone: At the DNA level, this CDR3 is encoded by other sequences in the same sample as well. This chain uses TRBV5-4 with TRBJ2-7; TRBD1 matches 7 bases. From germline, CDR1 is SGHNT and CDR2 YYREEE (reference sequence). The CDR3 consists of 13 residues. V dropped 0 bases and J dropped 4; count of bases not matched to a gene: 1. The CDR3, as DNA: TGTGCCAGCAGCTTGGACAGGGGATACGAGCAGTACTTC. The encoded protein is CASSLDRGYEQYF.

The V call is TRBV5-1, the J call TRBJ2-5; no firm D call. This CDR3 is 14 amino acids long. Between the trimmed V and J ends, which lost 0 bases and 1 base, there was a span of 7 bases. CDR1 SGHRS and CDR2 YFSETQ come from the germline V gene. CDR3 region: CASSLAAAQETQYF. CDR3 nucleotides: TGCGCCAGCAGCTTGGCTGCAGCCCAAGAGACCCAGTACTTC.

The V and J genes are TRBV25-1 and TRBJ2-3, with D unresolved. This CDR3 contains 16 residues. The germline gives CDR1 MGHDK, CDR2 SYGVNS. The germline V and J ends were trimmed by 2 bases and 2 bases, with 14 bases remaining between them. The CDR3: CASSELQTLVTDTQYF. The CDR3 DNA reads TGTGCCAGCAGTGAACTGCAAACCTTAGTCACAGATACGCAGTATTTT.

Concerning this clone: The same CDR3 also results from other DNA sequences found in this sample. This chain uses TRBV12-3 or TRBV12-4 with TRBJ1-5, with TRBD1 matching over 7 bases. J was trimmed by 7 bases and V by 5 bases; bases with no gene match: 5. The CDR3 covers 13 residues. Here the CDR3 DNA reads TGTGCCAGCAGTCGTACAGGGGCCCAGCCCCAGCATTTT. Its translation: CASSRTGAQPQHF.

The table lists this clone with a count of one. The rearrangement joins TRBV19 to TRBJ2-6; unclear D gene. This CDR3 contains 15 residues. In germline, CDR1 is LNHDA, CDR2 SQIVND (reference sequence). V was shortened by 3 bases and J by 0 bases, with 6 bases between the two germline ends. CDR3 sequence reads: CASSISVSGANVLTF. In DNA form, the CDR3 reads TGTGCCAGTAGTATTTCGGTCTCTGGGGCCAACGTCCTGACTTTC. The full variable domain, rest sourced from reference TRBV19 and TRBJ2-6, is DGGITQSPKYLFRKEGQNVTLSCEQNLNHDAMYWYRQDPGQGLRLIYYSQIVNDFQKGDIAEGYSVSREKKESFPLTVTSAQKNPTAFYLCASSISVSGANVLTFGAGSRLTVL.

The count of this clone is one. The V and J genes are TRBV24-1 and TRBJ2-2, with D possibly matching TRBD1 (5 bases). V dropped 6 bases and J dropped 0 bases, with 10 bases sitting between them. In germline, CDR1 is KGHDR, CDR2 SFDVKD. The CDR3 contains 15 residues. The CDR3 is CATSSRATNTGELFF. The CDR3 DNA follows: TGTGCCACCAGTAGCAGGGCGACGAACACCGGGGAGCTGTTTTTT.

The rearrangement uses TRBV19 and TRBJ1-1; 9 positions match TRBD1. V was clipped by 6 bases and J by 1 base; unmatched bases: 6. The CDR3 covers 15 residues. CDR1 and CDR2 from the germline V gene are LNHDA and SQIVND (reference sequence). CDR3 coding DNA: TGTGCCAGTAGCGGGACAGGGTTGGGGAACACTGAAGCTTTCTTT. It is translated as CASSGTGLGNTEAFF.